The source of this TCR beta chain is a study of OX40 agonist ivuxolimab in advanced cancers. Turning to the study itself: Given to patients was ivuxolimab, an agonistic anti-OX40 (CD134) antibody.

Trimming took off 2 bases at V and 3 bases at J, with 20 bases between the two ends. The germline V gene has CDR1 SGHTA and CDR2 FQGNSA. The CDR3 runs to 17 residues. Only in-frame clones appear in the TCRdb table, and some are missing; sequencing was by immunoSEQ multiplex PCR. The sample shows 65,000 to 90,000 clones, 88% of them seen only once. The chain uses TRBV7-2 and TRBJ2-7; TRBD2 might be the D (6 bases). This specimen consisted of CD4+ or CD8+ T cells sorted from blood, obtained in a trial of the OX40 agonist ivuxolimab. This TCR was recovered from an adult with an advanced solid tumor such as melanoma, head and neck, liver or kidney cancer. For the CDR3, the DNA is TGTGCCAGCAGCTTAAGATCGGGCCGGGACTTTTTCTACGAGCAGTACTTC. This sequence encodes CASSLRSGRDFFYEQYF.